This passage covers 24 T cell receptor beta chains from one sample sequenced in a study of T cells after yellow fever vaccination. TCRdb ran MiXCR on the 5' RACE reads and lists one entry per CDR3 protein. The table lists almost 70,000 distinct CDR3 sequences, 4.5% to 7.5% of them singletons. The material was CD4+ T cells sorted from PBMCs, obtained roughly 15 days after the first yellow fever vaccination. The receptors here all came from a man younger than 30 who received the YFV17D yellow fever vaccine.

This clonotype was seen repeatedly, ten times or more. The genes are TRBV7-3 and TRBJ2-3; 10 nucleotides line up with TRBD2. Germline V lookup: CDR1 SGHTA, CDR2 FQGTGA. The CDR3 has 15 amino acids. V lost 2 bases, J lost 1 base, and 0 bases stayed unmatched. CDR3 coding DNA: TGTGCCAGCAGCTTAGGACTAGCGGGCACAGATACGCAGTATTTT. It yields the protein CASSLGLAGTDTQYF.

This clonotype was seen repeatedly, ten times or more. The chain uses TRBV11-3 and TRBJ2-1; 8 bases map to TRBD1. This CDR3 has 14 amino acids. After removal of 5 bases from V and 7 bases from J, the junction contained 7 bases not matched to a gene. Looked up from germline, CDR1 is SGHNT and CDR2 is YENEEA. The CDR3 nucleotides are TGTGCCAGCAGCACCCGGACAGGGTGGAATGAGCAGTTCTTC. It specifies CASSTRTGWNEQFF.

This clonotype occurred many times. The J gene is TRBJ1-6, the V gene TRBV7-2; no firm D call. Trimming shortened V by 8 bases and J by 10 bases, and 9 bases separated the two germline ends. The CDR3 contains 11 residues. Germline CDR1 is SGHTA and CDR2 is FQGNSA. As DNA, the CDR3 is TGTGCCAGCCGCCCAGAGTCACCCCTCCACTTT. Amino acid sequence: CASRPESPLHF. The full variable domain, its missing parts supplied by reference TRBV7-2 and TRBJ1-6, is GAGVSQSPSNKVTEKGKDVELRCDPISGHTALYWYRQSLGQGLEFLIYFQGNSAPDKSGLPSDRFSAERTGGSVSTLTIQRTQQEDSAVYLCASRPESPLHFGNGTRLTVT.

This clonotype was seen ten or more times. The chain uses TRBV24-1 and TRBJ1-1; D is unclear. This CDR3 has 12 amino acids. In germline, CDR1 is KGHDR, CDR2 SFDVKD. V shed 3 bases and J shed 11 bases, with 12 bases lying between them. CDR3 bases: TGTGCCACCAGTGATAGGACCGGCGGGGCTTTCTTT. It specifies CATSDRTGGAFF.

Many counts were recorded for this clonotype. This chain links TRBV24-1 with TRBJ2-3, with 7 bases aligning to TRBD1. V lost 5 bases and J lost 2; bases outside the gene matches: 6. The CDR3 runs 15 residues. Germline CDR1 KGHDR, CDR2 SFDVKD. DNA of the CDR3: TGTGCCACCAGTGTCCGGGACAGTCACACAGATACGCAGTATTTT. Translation: CATSVRDSHTDTQYF.

Many counts were recorded for this clonotype. The rearrangement joins TRBV10-3 to TRBJ2-7, with D possibly TRBD1 on 6 matching bases. The V and J ends lost 6 bases and 3 bases respectively, with 12 bases between them. CDR1 is ENHRY, CDR2 SYGVKD, per germline. This CDR3 spans 13 amino acids. In DNA, the CDR3 is TGTGCCATCAGCAGCCGGGACAACTACGAGCAGTACTTC. Translation: CAISSRDNYEQYF.

This clonotype occurred many times. This sequence joins TRBV18 and TRBJ2-7; the match to TRBD1 covers 10 bases. The CDR3 runs 17 residues. V gave up 1 base and J gave up 5 bases; unmatched junction bases: 11. The germline gives CDR1 KGHSH, CDR2 LQKENI. CDR3 in DNA: TGTGCCAGCTCACCACAGACAGGGGGCGTTTTTGCCCACGAGCAGTACTTC. Encoded protein: CASSPQTGGVFAHEQYF.

This clonotype was seen repeatedly, ten times or more. V usage is TRBV4-3 and J usage is TRBJ2-5; 11 positions agree with TRBD2. V lost 0 bases and J lost 2; bases outside the gene matches: 5. This CDR3 contains 17 residues. Germline values: CDR1 LGHNA, CDR2 YSLEER. The CDR3 reads CASSQDLASGGQETQYF. Here the CDR3 DNA reads TGCGCCAGCAGCCAAGATCTGGCTAGCGGGGGGCAAGAGACCCAGTACTTC.

This clonotype was seen at least ten times. The rearrangement uses TRBV12-3 or TRBV12-4 and TRBJ2-7; TRBD1 matches at 9 bases. V shed 6 bases and J 2 bases; nucleotides not matched to a gene: 8. CDR3 length: 15 residues. The CDR3 nucleotides read TGTGCCAGCAGCCCAGACAGGGGGGCAGCCTACGAGCAGTACGTC. Its protein is CASSPDRGAAYEQYV.

The table lists this clonotype with many counts. The V call is TRBV4-3, the J call TRBJ2-7; perhaps TRBD2 as D (5 bases). The V gene lost 0 bases and the J gene lost 0 bases, with 18 bases spanning the gap. Germline V gene lookup returns CDR1 LGHNA and CDR2 YSLEER. The CDR3 has 18 amino acids. This chain's CDR3 is CASSQELLASLSSYEQYF. The CDR3 nucleotides read TGCGCCAGCAGCCAAGAATTATTAGCGAGTTTGAGCTCCTACGAGCAGTACTTC.

At least ten counts were recorded for this clonotype. This chain connects TRBV7-2 to TRBJ1-4, with D hard to call. The CDR3 runs to 14 residues. Germline V CDR1 and CDR2: SGHTA, FQGNSA. The V and J ends lost 4 bases and 10 bases respectively, with 16 bases between them. Here the CDR3 DNA reads TGTGCCAGCAGCTCCGCCGTCAGCGGTAGAAAACTGTTTTTT. This gives the protein CASSSAVSGRKLFF.

At least ten counts were recorded for this clonotype. V usage is TRBV20-1 and J usage is TRBJ2-7, with D tentatively TRBD2 (5 bases). Trimming shortened V by 5 bases and J by 3 bases, and 20 bases separated the two germline ends. The germline V gene has CDR1 DFQATT and CDR2 SNEGSKA (reference sequence). This CDR3 contains 15 residues. CDR3 in DNA: TGCAGTGCTGACGGCCGGGCCGCCGGGGACTACGAGCAGTACTTC. Translation: CSADGRAAGDYEQYF.

There are many counts of this clonotype. V is TRBV18 and J is TRBJ2-7; 10 bases are a match to TRBD1. CDR1 and CDR2 (germline): KGHSH, LQKENI. The CDR3 sequence is 16 residues long. Germline trimming cut 3 bases from V and 3 bases from J; bases unmatched to any gene: 8. The CDR3 region has the DNA TGTGCCAGCTCACCCCCTGGGACAGGGGCCCTCTACGAGCAGTACTTC. Translating gives CASSPPGTGALYEQYF.

This clonotype was found many times. The rearrangement joins TRBV20-1 to TRBJ2-3, with D possibly being TRBD2 (6 bases). The CDR3 consists of 14 residues. Germline loops: CDR1 DFQATT, CDR2 SNEGSKA (reference sequence). V dropped 6 bases and J dropped 1 base, with 14 bases sitting between them. As DNA, the CDR3 is TGCAGTGCCCCCCCCGGCGGGGGCACAGATACGCAGTATTTT. It yields the protein CSAPPGGGTDTQYF.

This clonotype was found many times. The rearrangement links TRBV5-6 to TRBJ1-6; the match to TRBD1 covers 10 bases. The CDR3 sequence is 15 residues long. Germline CDR1 SGHDT, CDR2 YYEEEE. V shed 4 bases, J shed 15 bases, and the junction held 13 bases outside the gene matches. The CDR3 bases are TGTGCCAGCAGCCTTTTTGGGACAGGGGAAGGTTTCCTCCACTTT. It codes for CASSLFGTGEGFLHF. The full variable domain, rest sourced from reference TRBV5-6 and TRBJ1-6, is DAGVTQSPTHLIKTRGQQVTLRCSPKSGHDTVSWYQQALGQGPQFIFQYYEEEERQRGNFPDRFSGHQFPNYSSELNVNALLLGDSALYLCASSLFGTGEGFLHFGNGTRLTVT.

This clonotype showed up many times. J is TRBJ1-6 and V is TRBV7-2; D is unclear. The V and J ends lost 5 bases and 9 bases respectively, with 20 bases between them. This CDR3 region has 16 residues. CDR1 and CDR2 from the germline V gene are SGHTA and FQGNSA. In nucleotides, the CDR3 is TGTGCCAGCAGCCCCTTGCTCGGCACCGTCCCTTCACCCCTCCACTTT. This sequence encodes CASSPLLGTVPSPLHF.

Many counts were recorded for this clonotype. This chain joins TRBV7-2 and TRBJ2-5; D is possibly TRBD2 (5 bases). The germline gives CDR1 SGHTA, CDR2 FQGNSA. V lost 5 bases and J lost 2, with 12 bases in between. The CDR3 covers 14 residues. The CDR3 DNA follows: TGTGCCAGCAGCCCCGACTACCTACAAGAGACCCAGTACTTC. This encodes CASSPDYLQETQYF.

There are many counts of this clonotype. The CDR3 loop is CSAREQAYGYTF. In DNA form, the CDR3 reads TGCAGTGCTAGGGAACAGGCTTATGGCTACACCTTC. The chain combines TRBV20-1 with TRBJ1-2, with D tentatively TRBD1 (5 bases). The germline V gene has CDR1 DFQATT and CDR2 SNEGSKA (reference sequence). V shed 3 bases and J shed 5 bases, with 10 bases lying between them. CDR3 length: 12 amino acids.

This clonotype has a count of ten or more. This chain joins TRBV6-5 and TRBJ1-5, with no clear D. Deletions cut 5 bases from V and 2 bases from J, with 16 bases between. This CDR3 is 16 amino acids long. CDR1 MNHEY and CDR2 SVGAGI come from the germline V gene. For the CDR3, the DNA is TGTGCCAGCAGTCCGCGGACGAACCTGGGCAATCAGCCCCAGCATTTT. Translated, it gives CASSPRTNLGNQPQHF.

Many counts were recorded for this clonotype. The genes are TRBV19 and TRBJ2-1; D is possibly TRBD1 (5 bases). The germline gives CDR1 LNHDA, CDR2 SQIVND (reference sequence). V was pared by 4 bases and J by 15 bases, with 16 bases between. This CDR3 region has 12 residues. CDR3 sequence (DNA): TGTGCCAGTAGTAATCCTCTAGGGGCTCCGTTCTTC. Protein sequence: CASSNPLGAPFF.

This clonotype occurred many times. This chain joins TRBV28 and TRBJ1-5; 7 bases fit TRBD1. The CDR3 is made up of 14 amino acids. CDR1 is MDHEN and CDR2 is SYDVKM in the germline V gene. Unmatched junction bases numbered 9, after V lost 6 bases and J lost 7 bases. This chain's CDR3 is CASSQTGNLQPQHF. CDR3 nucleotides: TGTGCCAGCAGCCAGACAGGGAACCTCCAGCCCCAGCATTTT.

V and J are TRBV12-3 or TRBV12-4 and TRBJ2-1; D unresolved. The CDR3 totals 12 residues. V lost 8 bases and J lost 6, with 11 bases in between. Here the CDR3 reads CASGLITNEQFF. The CDR3 bases are TGTGCCAGCGGGCTGATCACCAATGAGCAGTTCTTC.

This clonotype came up many times. The gene calls are TRBV20-1 and TRBJ1-1; D is ambiguous. Germline CDR1 reads DFQATT; CDR2 reads SNEGSKA (reference sequence). The CDR3 contains 14 residues. Trimming took off 5 bases at V and 2 bases at J, with 15 bases between the two ends. CDR3 amino acids: CSARHIRANTEAFF. CDR3 in DNA: TGCAGTGCTCGGCACATTAGGGCTAACACTGAAGCTTTCTTT.

This clonotype was picked up many times. The V call is TRBV6-2 or TRBV6-3, the J call TRBJ1-5; a weak D match, TRBD1 (6 bases). Germline CDR1 is MNHEY and CDR2 is SVGEGT. The CDR3 extends over 15 amino acids. Trimming took 5 bases from V and 1 from J, leaving 12 bases between them. The CDR3 loop is CASSTGRSSNQPQHF. The CDR3 DNA is TGTGCCAGCAGTACAGGGAGATCCAGCAATCAGCCCCAGCATTTT.